The 11 T cell receptor beta chains below come from one sample, sequenced in a study of blood T cell repertoires in COVID-19. Method: immunoSEQ multiplex PCR; TCRdb's copy keeps in-frame clones and lacks some. Of under 85,000 clones in the sample, over 80% were seen once. Sample: peripheral blood. The receptors originated from a man aged 55 to 70 with active or convalescent COVID-19.

The chain is built from TRBV10-3 and TRBJ2-3, with a tentative D call TRBD2 (6 bases). The germline V gene encodes CDR1 ENHRY and CDR2 SYGVKD. Trimming removed 6 bases from V and 0 bases from J, with 10 bases in between. The CDR3 contains 14 residues. CDR3 amino acids: CAIRGTGSTDTQYF. The CDR3 DNA follows: TGTGCCATCAGGGGGACTGGAAGCACAGATACGCAGTATTTT.

J is TRBJ2-3 and V is TRBV3-1 (or the pseudogene TRBV3-2), with a weak D call TRBD1 (5 bases). CDR3 length: 13 amino acids. V was clipped by 4 bases and J by 1 base, with 6 bases between them. Germline CDR1 is LGHDT and CDR2 is YNNKEL (reference sequence). This CDR3 reads CASSRGGTDTQYF. Written as DNA, the CDR3 is TGTGCCAGCAGCCGGGGCGGCACAGATACGCAGTATTTT.

This chain uses TRBV3-1 (or the pseudogene TRBV3-2) with TRBJ1-1; 7 bases are shared with TRBD1. Germline V gene data show CDR1 as LGHDT and CDR2 as YNNKEL (reference sequence). The CDR3 extends over 14 amino acids. V shed 4 bases and J 9 bases; nucleotides not matched to a gene: 11. The CDR3 is CASSPQGPRSKAFF. Written as DNA, the CDR3 is TGTGCCAGCAGCCCACAGGGGCCTAGAAGTAAAGCTTTCTTT.

This clone showed up many times. The V and J genes are TRBV11-1 and TRBJ2-3; tentatively, D is TRBD2 (6 bases). Germline CDR1 reads SGHAT; CDR2 reads FQDESV (reference sequence). V lost 5 bases, J lost 3 bases, and 18 bases lay in between. This CDR3 is built from 16 residues. CDR3 sequence reads: CASSPQFAGSTDTQYF. The CDR3 DNA reads TGTGCCAGCAGCCCGCAGTTCGCGGGAAGTACAGATACGCAGTATTTT.

The table lists this clone with a count of one. The chain has TRBV15 and TRBJ1-1; D is unresolved. Germline assignment: CDR1 LNHNV and CDR2 YYDKDF (reference sequence). The CDR3 length is 14 residues. V lost 1 base and J 4 bases, leaving 10 bases between the germline ends. CDR3 in amino acids: CATSRAQAGTEAFF. CDR3 DNA sequence: TGTGCCACCAGCAGAGCCCAGGCAGGCACTGAAGCTTTCTTT. Complete variable domain (other parts from reference TRBV15 and TRBJ1-1): DAMVIQNPRYQVTQFGKPVTLSCSQTLNHNVMYWYQQKSSQAPKLLFHYYDKDFNNEADTPDNFQSRRPNTSFCFLDIRSPGLGDTAMYLCATSRAQAGTEAFFGQGTRLTVV.

Remarks on this clone: The sample carries other DNA sequences with the same CDR3. The gene calls are TRBV5-1 and TRBJ2-2, with TRBD2 identical over 10 bases. The junction had 11 bases not matched to a gene; V was cut back by 4 bases and J by 8 bases. CDR1 and CDR2 from the germline V gene are SGHRS and YFSETQ. The CDR3 runs 16 residues. This CDR3 reads CASSLWRAGGPGELFF. The CDR3 DNA is TGCGCCAGCAGCCTTTGGCGAGCGGGGGGGCCGGGGGAGCTGTTTTTT.

This chain uses TRBV6-5 with TRBJ2-7, with D possibly matching TRBD1 (6 bases). The CDR3 extends over 14 amino acids. Germline V CDR1 and CDR2: MNHEY, SVGAGI. The V end was cut by 6 bases, the J end by 1 base, with 13 bases between. CDR3 protein: CASRTDRRSYEQYF. The CDR3 nucleotides are TGTGCCAGCAGAACGGACAGACGTTCCTACGAGCAGTACTTC.

This clone was seen a few times. V is TRBV6-5 and J is TRBJ1-3; weak D call: TRBD1 (5 bases). This CDR3 spans 15 amino acids. From germline, CDR1 is MNHEY and CDR2 SVGAGI. Trimming took off 5 bases at V and 3 bases at J, with 14 bases between the two ends. The CDR3 here is CASSREGGHGNTIYF. In DNA, the CDR3 is TGTGCCAGCAGTCGGGAGGGAGGACATGGAAACACCATATATTTT.

This clone was detected many times. V and J are TRBV4-3 and TRBJ1-2, with a tentative D call TRBD1 (6 bases). This CDR3 is built from 15 residues. Trimming shortened V by 4 bases and J by 2 bases, and 14 bases separated the two germline ends. Germline V gene data show CDR1 as LGHNA and CDR2 as YSLEER. In DNA form, the CDR3 reads TGCGCCAGCAGCCCTTGGACAGCCAACAACTATGGCTACACCTTC. It translates to CASSPWTANNYGYTF.

The chain recombines TRBV4-3 with TRBJ1-1; a possible D gene is TRBD1 (6 bases). Germline V gene data show CDR1 as LGHNA and CDR2 as YSLEER. CDR3 length: 15 residues. Trimming stripped 0 bases from V and 4 bases from J, with 12 bases between. Here the CDR3 reads CASSQEGGLGTEAFF. Written as DNA, the CDR3 is TGCGCCAGCAGCCAAGAGGGGGGGCTTGGCACTGAAGCTTTCTTT.

The chain combines TRBV7-2 with TRBJ2-1, with D uncertain. V was pared by 4 bases and J by 8 bases, with 21 bases between. The CDR3 is 16 amino acids. Germline CDR1 reads SGHTA; CDR2 reads FQGNSA. Written as DNA, the CDR3 is TGTGCCAGCAGCTCCTCTCGAGCCCAACTCAGCGATGAGCAGTTCTTC. Translating gives CASSSSRAQLSDEQFF.